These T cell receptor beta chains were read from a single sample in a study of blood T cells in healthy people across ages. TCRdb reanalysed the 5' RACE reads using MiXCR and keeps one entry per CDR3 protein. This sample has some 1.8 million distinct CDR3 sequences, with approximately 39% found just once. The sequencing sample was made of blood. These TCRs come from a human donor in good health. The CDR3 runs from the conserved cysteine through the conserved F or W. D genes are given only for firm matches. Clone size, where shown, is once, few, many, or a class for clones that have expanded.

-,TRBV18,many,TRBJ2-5,CASSPLQETQYF,TGTGCCAGCAGCCCATTACAAGAGACCCAGTACTTC
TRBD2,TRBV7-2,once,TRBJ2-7,CASSLRTSGGVPSYEQYF,TGTGCCAGCAGCTTGAGGACTAGCGGGGGGGTTCCCTCCTACGAGCAGTACTTC
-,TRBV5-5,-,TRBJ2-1,CASSLDVAYNEQFF,TGTGCCAGCAGCTTGGACGTGGCCTACAATGAGCAGTTCTTC
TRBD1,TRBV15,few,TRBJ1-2,CATSRTPGQVFGYTF,TGTGCCACCAGCAGAACACCGGGACAGGTTTTTGGCTACACCTTC
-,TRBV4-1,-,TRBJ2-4,CASSQAGKNEQYF,TGCGCCAGCAGCCAAGCGGGTAAAAATGAGCAGTACTTC
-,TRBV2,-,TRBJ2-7,CASSTIRDSAGEQYF,TGTGCCAGCAGCACCATAAGGGACTCTGCGGGGGAGCAGTACTTC
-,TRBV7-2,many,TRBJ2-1,CASSFYVEQFF,TGTGCCAGCAGCTTTTATGTTGAGCAGTTCTTC
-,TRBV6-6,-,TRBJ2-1,CASSPPNYNEQFF,TGTGCCAGCAGTCCGCCAAATTACAATGAGCAGTTCTTC
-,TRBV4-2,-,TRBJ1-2,CASSQDLDPLGYGYTF,TGTGCCAGCAGCCAAGATTTGGACCCCTTGGGCTATGGCTACACCTTC
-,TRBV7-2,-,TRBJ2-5,CASNPNTGFETQYF,TGTGCCAGCAACCCTAACACAGGGTTTGAGACCCAGTACTTC
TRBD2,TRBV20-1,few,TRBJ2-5,CSGGAGGVLKTQYF,TGCAGTGGGGGAGCGGGGGGAGTTTTGAAGACCCAGTACTTC
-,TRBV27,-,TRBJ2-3,CASSSAPDTRYF,TGTGCCAGCAGTTCTGCTCCAGATACGCGGTATTTT
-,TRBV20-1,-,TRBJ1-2,CSARDGAPGGYGYTF,TGCAGTGCTAGAGATGGGGCCCCGGGGGGCTATGGCTACACCTTC
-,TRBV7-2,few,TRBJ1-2,CASSLLSGLANYGYTF,TGTGCCAGCAGCTTACTATCCGGGCTAGCTAACTATGGCTACACCTTC
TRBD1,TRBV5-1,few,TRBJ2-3,CASSPGPQGAGDTQYF,TGCGCCAGCAGCCCCGGGCCGCAGGGGGCTGGAGATACGCAGTATTTT
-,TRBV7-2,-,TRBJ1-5,CASSPYQGTLPRHF,TGTGCCAGCAGCCCCTACCAGGGTACTCTGCCCCGGCATTTT
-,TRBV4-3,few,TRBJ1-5,CASRPGAYSNQPQHF,TGCGCCAGCAGACCTGGGGCCTATAGCAATCAGCCCCAGCATTTT